The 29 T cell receptor beta chains below all came from one sample that was sequenced in a study of identical twins. TCRdb called the 5' RACE reads again in MiXCR, with one record for every CDR3 protein. This sample has about 700,000 distinct CDR3 sequences; under 9% occur once, and the top ten carry 0.85% to 1%. The same data also contributed to another study, on yellow fever vaccine responses in identical twins.

Material: PBMCs. The source is a woman aged 18-29 years in good health.

This clonotype came up a few times. This rearrangement joins TRBV7-9 to TRBJ2-4; TRBD2 matches 9 bases. The CDR3 contains 16 residues. After removal of 3 bases from V and 9 bases from J, the junction contained 12 bases not matched to a gene. CDR1 and CDR2 from the germline V gene are SEHNR and FQNEAQ (reference sequence). Written as DNA, the CDR3 is TGTGCCAGCAGCTTTCCCATACTAGCGGGTACTTCCATTCAGTACTTC. It is translated as CASSFPILAGTSIQYF. The full variable domain, rest sourced from reference TRBV7-9 and TRBJ2-4, is DTGVSQNPRHKITKRGQNVTFRCDPISEHNRLYWYRQTLGQGPEFLTYFQNEAQLEKSRLLSDRFSAERPKGSFSTLEIQRTEQGDSAMYLCASSFPILAGTSIQYFGAGTRLSVL.

This clonotype was seen a few times. The chain couples TRBV7-2 to TRBJ2-7; D perhaps matches TRBD2 (6 bases). CDR1 and CDR2 from the germline V gene are SGHTA and FQGNSA. V dropped 4 bases and J dropped 4 bases, with 20 bases sitting between them. The CDR3 is 16 residues long. The CDR3 region is CASSSTDSGRWYEQYF. The CDR3 nucleotides are TGTGCCAGCAGCTCCACCGATTCGGGGAGGTGGTACGAGCAGTACTTC.

This clonotype was seen a handful of times. V and J are TRBV5-6 and TRBJ2-1; 8 bases agree with TRBD1. Per germline, CDR1 SGHDT and CDR2 YYEEEE. The CDR3 totals 15 residues. With 4 bases clipped from V and 6 bases from J, the junction kept 9 bases outside the gene matches. CDR3 sequence (DNA): TGTGCCAGCAGCCAGGGACAGGTGTTGGGCAATGAGCAGTTCTTC. Translating it yields CASSQGQVLGNEQFF.

This clonotype was seen at least ten times. The CDR3 loop is CASSLGVWREFAGELFF. The DNA for the CDR3 is TGTGCCAGCAGCTTAGGCGTATGGCGGGAGTTCGCCGGGGAGCTGTTTTTT. The rearrangement joins TRBV7-8 to TRBJ2-2; TRBD2 agrees at 7 bases. The CDR3 spans 17 residues. Germline lookup yields CDR1 SGHVS and CDR2 FQNEAQ. Germline trimming cut 1 base from V and 6 bases from J; bases unmatched to any gene: 11.

The chain combines TRBV4-3 with TRBJ2-2, with 8 bases that match TRBD2. V gave up 0 bases and J gave up 5 bases; unmatched junction bases: 8. Germline V lookup: CDR1 LGHNA, CDR2 YSLEER. The CDR3 length is 17 residues. The CDR3 DNA sequence: TGCGCCAGCAGCCAAGATGTCGAGACTAGCGTTACCGGGGAGCTGTTTTTT. Protein product: CASSQDVETSVTGELFF.

This chain connects TRBV29-1 to TRBJ1-2, with D possibly matching TRBD1 (5 bases). Germline V CDR1 and CDR2: SQVTM, ANQGSEA. Trimming removed 4 bases at V and 2 bases at J, with 11 bases between. This CDR3 contains 13 residues. For the CDR3, the DNA is TGCAGCGTTGTAGGAGGGGACAACTATGGCTACACCTTC. Translation gives CSVVGGDNYGYTF.

This clonotype was seen more than once but under ten times. This chain connects TRBV7-2 to TRBJ2-5, with TRBD1 matching over 9 bases. The CDR3 has 16 residues. CDR1 is SGHTA, CDR2 FQGNSA, per germline. Trimming removed 2 bases from V and 7 bases from J; junction bases left unmatched: 11. CDR3 residues: CASSLLPGTGMTTQYF. In DNA form, the CDR3 reads TGTGCCAGCAGCTTACTCCCCGGGACAGGGATGACGACCCAGTACTTC. The full variable domain, its missing parts supplied by reference TRBV7-2 and TRBJ2-5, is GAGVSQSPSNKVTEKGKDVELRCDPISGHTALYWYRQSLGQGLEFLIYFQGNSAPDKSGLPSDRFSAERTGGSVSTLTIQRTQQEDSAVYLCASSLLPGTGMTTQYFGPGTRLLVL.

A few counts support this clonotype. The CDR3 sequence is CSAFMDRGGAQYF. The CDR3 DNA sequence: TGCAGTGCTTTCATGGACAGGGGGGGGGCCCAGTACTTC. This chain uses TRBV20-1 with TRBJ2-5, with 10 bases matching TRBD1. The CDR3 has 13 residues. CDR1 is DFQATT and CDR2 is SNEGSKA in the germline V gene (reference sequence). V shed 5 bases, J shed 9 bases, and the junction held 9 bases outside the gene matches.

This clonotype was counted many times. The V call is TRBV4-1, the J call TRBJ2-7; no reliable D call. Germline V gene lookup returns CDR1 MGHRA and CDR2 YSYEKL. This CDR3 contains 13 residues. Trimming took 5 bases from V and 2 from J, leaving 10 bases between them. The CDR3 DNA sequence: TGCGCCAGCAGCGCAGGTCCTACCTACGAGCAGTACTTC. The encoded protein is CASSAGPTYEQYF.

This clonotype was seen more than once but under ten times. The chain recombines TRBV7-9 with TRBJ1-6; 7 bases fit TRBD1. Trimming cost V 3 bases and J 8 bases; bases outside gene matches: 7. CDR3 size: 15 residues. The germline gives CDR1 SEHNR, CDR2 FQNEAQ (reference sequence). The CDR3 sequence: CASSFPGQNYSPLHF. The CDR3 DNA reads TGTGCCAGCAGCTTTCCGGGACAGAATTATTCACCCCTCCACTTT.

This clonotype was observed a few times. J is TRBJ2-7 and V is TRBV20-1, with 8 nucleotides matching TRBD2. The CDR3 is 15 residues long. Germline values: CDR1 DFQATT, CDR2 SNEGSKA (reference sequence). The ends lost 6 bases at V and 7 bases at J; junction bases unmatched: 17. The CDR3 nucleotides are TGCAGTGCGGGAGAGGGAGCGGGAGCTTCGGGGGAGCAGTACTTC. Its protein product is CSAGEGAGASGEQYF.

This clonotype was counted at least ten times. This chain joins TRBV6-1 and TRBJ2-1; 13 bases match TRBD2. Unmatched junction bases numbered 9, after V lost 6 bases and J lost 7 bases. CDR3 length: 16 amino acids. Germline V CDR1 and CDR2: MNHNS, SASEGT. CDR3 in amino acids: CASSPSGLAGPNEQFF. In nucleotides, the CDR3 is TGTGCCAGCAGCCCCTCGGGACTAGCGGGACCTAATGAGCAGTTCTTC.

The rearrangement joins TRBV15 to TRBJ2-5, with 11 bases aligning to TRBD2. With 0 bases clipped from V and 3 bases from J, the junction kept 3 bases outside the gene matches. CDR3 length equals 16 residues. CDR1 and CDR2 from the germline V gene are LNHNV and YYDKDF (reference sequence). The CDR3 region is CATSRDLAGGEETQYF. CDR3 DNA: TGTGCCACCAGCAGAGACCTAGCGGGGGGAGAAGAGACCCAGTACTTC.

Concerning this clonotype: This may be a read error, as it is one base from a much larger clone. The CDR3 protein is CASSPTRSQSQHF. DNA of the CDR3: TGTGCCAGCAGTCCAACCCGAAGTCAGTCCCAGCATTTT. The chain uses TRBV12-3 or TRBV12-4 and TRBJ1-5; the D is unclear. This CDR3 spans 13 amino acids.

The table lists this clonotype with a few counts. This chain uses TRBV4-3 with TRBJ2-5, with TRBD1 matching over 11 bases. The germline gives CDR1 LGHNA, CDR2 YSLEER. The CDR3 is 17 residues long. Trimming removed 1 base from V and 3 bases from J; junction bases left unmatched: 7. This CDR3 reads CASSQAWGQGVEETQYF. The CDR3 DNA sequence: TGCGCCAGCAGCCAAGCGTGGGGACAGGGGGTTGAAGAGACCCAGTACTTC.

The chain combines TRBV7-2 with TRBJ2-2, with 7 bases identical to TRBD2. CDR1 and CDR2 from the germline V gene are SGHTA and FQGNSA. The CDR3 runs to 15 residues. The V gene end was trimmed by 5 bases and the J gene end by 4 bases; junction bases not matched to a gene: 7. The CDR3 sequence is CASSKELASTGELFF. CDR3 bases: TGTGCCAGCAGCAAGGAACTAGCGTCCACCGGGGAGCTGTTTTTT. Full variable domain (missing parts from reference TRBV7-2 and TRBJ2-2): GAGVSQSPSNKVTEKGKDVELRCDPISGHTALYWYRQSLGQGLEFLIYFQGNSAPDKSGLPSDRFSAERTGGSVSTLTIQRTQQEDSAVYLCASSKELASTGELFFGEGSRLTVL.

This clonotype has more than one count but fewer than ten. The V gene is TRBV12-3 or TRBV12-4, the J gene TRBJ2-7; possibly TRBD1 for D (6 bases). The CDR3 is 14 residues long. V dropped 2 bases and J dropped 3 bases, with 11 bases sitting between them. CDR3 sequence reads: CASSLHRVGYEQYF. DNA for the CDR3: TGTGCCAGCAGTTTACACAGGGTAGGCTACGAGCAGTACTTC.

This sequence joins TRBV4-3 and TRBJ2-7; 11 bases are a match to TRBD1. The CDR3 is 18 amino acids. CDR1 is LGHNA and CDR2 is YSLEER in the germline V gene. V shed 2 bases, J shed 2 bases, and the junction held 11 bases outside the gene matches. CDR3 coding DNA: TGCGCCAGCAGCCAACTCCCCCCGGGGGGACAGGGGGCCTACGAGCAGTACTTC. Its translation: CASSQLPPGGQGAYEQYF.

Only a few counts were recorded for this clonotype. This chain connects TRBV5-1 to TRBJ2-7, with a tentative D call TRBD1 (6 bases). The CDR3 runs to 16 residues. Trimming left V 4 bases short and J 7 bases short, with 24 bases between. CDR1 is SGHRS and CDR2 is YFSETQ in the germline V gene. CDR3 nucleotide sequence: TGCGCCAGCAGCCCAGTGAGTAGGGGGATCCAAAAGGAGCAGTACTTC. Translating it yields CASSPVSRGIQKEQYF.

V and J are TRBV6-2 or TRBV6-3 and TRBJ2-1; TRBD2 agrees at 16 bases. Germline CDR1 MNHEY, CDR2 SVGEGT. This CDR3 has 15 residues. V lost 8 bases, J lost 9 bases, and 7 bases stayed unmatched. CDR3 nucleotide sequence: TGTGCCAGCGGCCCGGGACTAGCGGGAGGGTCTGAGCAGTTCTTC. Amino acid sequence: CASGPGLAGGSEQFF.

The rearrangement joins TRBV6-4 to TRBJ2-1; TRBD1 agrees at 11 bases. CDR3 length: 16 amino acids. CDR1 is MRHNA, CDR2 SNTAGT, per germline. Unmatched junction bases numbered 9, after V lost 3 bases and J lost 8 bases. The CDR3 coding sequence is TGTGCCAGCAGTGAAACAGAGGGACAGGGGGGGGATGAGCAGTTCTTC. Translated, it gives CASSETEGQGGDEQFF.

The V call is TRBV3-1, the J call TRBJ1-6, with D maybe TRBD1 (5 bases). This CDR3 region has 16 residues. Germline CDR1 LGHDT, CDR2 YNNKEL (reference sequence). The V and J ends lost 4 bases and 5 bases respectively, with 15 bases between them. The CDR3 DNA reads as TGTGCCAGCAGCCCCCGGGGGGGGGTAGATAATTCACCCCTCCACTTT. Encoded protein: CASSPRGGVDNSPLHF.

The V and J genes are TRBV7-4 and TRBJ2-1; D is perhaps TRBD1 or TRBD2 (7 bases each). Between the trimmed V and J ends, which lost 4 bases and 5 bases, there was a span of 18 bases. The CDR3 extends over 16 amino acids. The germline gives CDR1 SGHVT, CDR2 SQSDAQ. The CDR3 sequence is CASSYQGGVLNNEQFF. The CDR3 DNA sequence: TGTGCCAGCAGCTACCAGGGGGGGGTTCTAAACAATGAGCAGTTCTTC.

This clonotype was picked up a small number of times. V gene TRBV19 combines with J gene TRBJ2-2; TRBD2 is a possible D gene (5 bases). The V gene's germline CDR1 is LNHDA and CDR2 SQIVND (reference sequence). This CDR3 spans 14 amino acids. V lost 6 bases and J 7 bases, leaving 15 bases between the germline ends. Here the CDR3 reads CASRSVGAYGELFF. The CDR3, as DNA: TGTGCCAGTAGAAGTGTGGGAGCTTACGGGGAGCTGTTTTTT. The full variable domain, in which reference TRBV19 and TRBJ2-2 provide the parts outside the CDR3, is DGGITQSPKYLFRKEGQNVTLSCEQNLNHDAMYWYRQDPGQGLRLIYYSQIVNDFQKGDIAEGYSVSREKKESFPLTVTSAQKNPTAFYLCASRSVGAYGELFFGEGSRLTVL.

This clonotype was detected a few times. The genes are TRBV2 and TRBJ2-7, with 7 bases aligning to TRBD2. This CDR3 has 12 amino acids. In germline, CDR1 is SNHLY, CDR2 FYNNEI. V lost 8 bases to trimming and J lost 4 bases; unmatched junction nucleotides: 5. This chain's CDR3 is CASGRALYEQYF. The CDR3, as DNA: TGTGCCAGCGGGAGGGCTTTGTACGAGCAGTACTTC. Full variable domain (outside the CDR3, taken from reference TRBV2 and TRBJ2-7): EPEVTQTPSHQVTQMGQEVILRCVPISNHLYFYWYRQILGQKVEFLVSFYNNEISEKSEIFDDQFSVERPDGSNFTLKIRSTKLEDSAMYFCASGRALYEQYFGPGTRLTVT.

In its sample, this clonotype was seen many times. V usage is TRBV5-6 and J usage is TRBJ1-1; perhaps TRBD1 as D (5 bases). Looked up from germline, CDR1 is SGHDT and CDR2 is YYEEEE. Trimming stripped 4 bases from V and 1 base from J, with 11 bases between. The CDR3 length is 14 residues. The CDR3, as DNA: TGTGCCAGCAGCCCAGACACAGGGAACACTGAAGCTTTCTTT. Translation: CASSPDTGNTEAFF.

The J gene is TRBJ2-2, the V gene TRBV5-1; 8 bases line up with TRBD2. This CDR3 comprises 16 residues. Losses at the gene ends were 4 bases for V and 4 bases for J; bases not matched to a gene: 9. Per germline, CDR1 SGHRS and CDR2 YFSETQ. The CDR3 bases are TGCGCCAGCAGCCCCCCGGGACTAGACGGCACCGGGGAGCTGTTTTTT. It codes for CASSPPGLDGTGELFF.

This clonotype was observed many times. CDR3 sequence: CATSRDKIGTDTQYF. In DNA, the CDR3 is TGTGCCACCAGCAGGGACAAAATTGGTACAGATACGCAGTATTTT. The chain recombines TRBV15 with TRBJ2-3; D might be TRBD1 (5 bases). CDR1 LNHNV and CDR2 YYDKDF come from the germline V gene (reference sequence). The CDR3 consists of 15 residues. Deletions cut 3 bases from V and 3 bases from J, with 13 bases between.

This clonotype was detected a few times. The rearrangement uses TRBV5-1 and TRBJ2-5, with 9 bases that match TRBD1. V trimming: 4 bases; J trimming: 3 bases; junction bases outside the gene matches: 4. The CDR3 is 14 amino acids. Germline V gene sequence: CDR1 SGHRS, CDR2 YFSETQ. The CDR3 loop is CASSPQGAEETQYF. As DNA, the CDR3 is TGCGCCAGCAGCCCACAGGGGGCCGAAGAGACCCAGTACTTC.